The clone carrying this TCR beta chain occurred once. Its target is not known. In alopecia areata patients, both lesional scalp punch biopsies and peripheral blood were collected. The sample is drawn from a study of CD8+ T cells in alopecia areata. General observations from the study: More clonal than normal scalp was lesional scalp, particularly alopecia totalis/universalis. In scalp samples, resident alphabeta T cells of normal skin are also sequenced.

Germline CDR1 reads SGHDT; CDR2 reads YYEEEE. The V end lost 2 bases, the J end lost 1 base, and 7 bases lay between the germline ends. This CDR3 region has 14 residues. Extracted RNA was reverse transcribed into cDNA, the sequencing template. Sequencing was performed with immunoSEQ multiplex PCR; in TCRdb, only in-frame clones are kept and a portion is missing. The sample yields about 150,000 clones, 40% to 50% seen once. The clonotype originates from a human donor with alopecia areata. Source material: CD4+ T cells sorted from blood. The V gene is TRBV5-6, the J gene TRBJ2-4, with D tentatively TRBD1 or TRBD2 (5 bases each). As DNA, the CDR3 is TGTGCCAGCAGCTTAGGGACGGCCAAAAACATTCAGTACTTC. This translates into CASSLGTAKNIQYF.